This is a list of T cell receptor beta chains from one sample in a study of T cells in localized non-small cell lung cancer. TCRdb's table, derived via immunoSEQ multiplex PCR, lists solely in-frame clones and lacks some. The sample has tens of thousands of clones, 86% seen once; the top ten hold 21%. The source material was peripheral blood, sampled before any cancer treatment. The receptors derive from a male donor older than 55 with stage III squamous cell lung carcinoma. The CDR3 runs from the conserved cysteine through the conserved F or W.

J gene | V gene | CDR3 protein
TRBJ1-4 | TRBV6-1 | CASSEPALASEKLFF
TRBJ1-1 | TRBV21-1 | CASLDRALNTEAFF
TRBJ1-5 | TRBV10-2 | CASSEGGVLNSNQPQHF
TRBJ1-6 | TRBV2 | CASSEDRGIHF
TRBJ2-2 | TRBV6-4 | CASRSTPGQGTPSNTGELFF
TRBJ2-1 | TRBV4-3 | CASSQAGGIYNEQFF
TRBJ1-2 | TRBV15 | CATSPRGPSGYTF
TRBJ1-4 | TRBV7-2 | CASSPGQEEKLFF
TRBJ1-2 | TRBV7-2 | CASSLVQQQHYGYTF
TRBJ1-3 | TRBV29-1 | CSVERQGASSGNTIYF
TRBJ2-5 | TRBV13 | CASRPGQGKTQYF
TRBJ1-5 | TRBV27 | CASMSGGEGQPQHF
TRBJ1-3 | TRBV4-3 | CASSQDLWASGNTIYF
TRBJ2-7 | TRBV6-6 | CASSYSQGLSYEQYF
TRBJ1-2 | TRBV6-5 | CASSWTGGGYTF
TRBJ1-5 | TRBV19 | CASSTGQETQPQHF
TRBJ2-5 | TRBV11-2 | CASSLDWGGETQYF
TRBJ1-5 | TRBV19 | CASSVIGTGGGQPQHF
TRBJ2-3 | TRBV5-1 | CASSLEAGEGTQYF
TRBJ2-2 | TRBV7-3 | CASSLNGYTGELFF
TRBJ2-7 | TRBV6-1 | CASSDTARSYEQYF
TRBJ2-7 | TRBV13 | CASSLRRGGEQYF
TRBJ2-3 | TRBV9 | CASSVVSSGRGTDTQYF
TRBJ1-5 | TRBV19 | CASSWGQTRNQPQHF